Listed here are 3 T cell receptor beta chains from one sample, sequenced in a study of beta chain features in type 1 diabetes. Study-level results: Among all four CD4+ subsets, Type 1 diabetes patients had TCRB CDR3s that were moderately but significantly shorter.

Antigens of these TCRs are unknown. The entirety of the isolated RNA underwent reverse transcription, so expressed TCRB transcripts were sequenced. The assay was immunoSEQ multiplex PCR, and TCRdb's table has in-frame clones only and misses some. The sample has under 300,000 clones, approximately 11% seen once. The sample comprised naive CD4+ T cells from blood. The receptors derive from a man under 40 with type 1 diabetes.

This chain connects TRBV27 to TRBJ2-3, with D possibly matching TRBD1 (5 bases). The CDR3 runs 14 residues. Trimming took 3 bases from V and 5 from J, leaving 12 bases between them. CDR1 is MNHEY, CDR2 SMNVEV, per germline (reference sequence). This CDR3 is CASSFDRAGDTQYF. The CDR3 DNA sequence: TGTGCCAGCAGTTTTGACAGAGCCGGAGATACGCAGTATTTT.

The rearrangement links TRBV5-6 to TRBJ2-2; 8 bases agree with TRBD1. CDR3 length: 15 amino acids. The V gene end was trimmed by 2 bases and the J gene end by 3 bases; junction bases not matched to a gene: 3. Germline assignment: CDR1 SGHDT and CDR2 YYEEEE. The DNA for the CDR3 is TGTGCCAGCAGCTTACCGGGACAGGACACCGGGGAGCTGTTTTTT. It is translated as CASSLPGQDTGELFF. Full variable domain (remainder filled in from reference TRBV5-6 and TRBJ2-2): DAGVTQSPTHLIKTRGQQVTLRCSPKSGHDTVSWYQQALGQGPQFIFQYYEEEERQRGNFPDRFSGHQFPNYSSELNVNALLLGDSALYLCASSLPGQDTGELFFGEGSRLTVL.

This rearrangement joins TRBV5-1 to TRBJ2-6; D unclear. This CDR3 has 14 residues. The V end was cut by 2 bases, the J end by 0 bases, with 3 bases between. CDR1 is SGHRS and CDR2 is YFSETQ in the germline V gene. The CDR3 bases are TGCGCCAGCAGCTTCCTCTCTGGGGCCAACGTCCTGACTTTC. It specifies CASSFLSGANVLTF.